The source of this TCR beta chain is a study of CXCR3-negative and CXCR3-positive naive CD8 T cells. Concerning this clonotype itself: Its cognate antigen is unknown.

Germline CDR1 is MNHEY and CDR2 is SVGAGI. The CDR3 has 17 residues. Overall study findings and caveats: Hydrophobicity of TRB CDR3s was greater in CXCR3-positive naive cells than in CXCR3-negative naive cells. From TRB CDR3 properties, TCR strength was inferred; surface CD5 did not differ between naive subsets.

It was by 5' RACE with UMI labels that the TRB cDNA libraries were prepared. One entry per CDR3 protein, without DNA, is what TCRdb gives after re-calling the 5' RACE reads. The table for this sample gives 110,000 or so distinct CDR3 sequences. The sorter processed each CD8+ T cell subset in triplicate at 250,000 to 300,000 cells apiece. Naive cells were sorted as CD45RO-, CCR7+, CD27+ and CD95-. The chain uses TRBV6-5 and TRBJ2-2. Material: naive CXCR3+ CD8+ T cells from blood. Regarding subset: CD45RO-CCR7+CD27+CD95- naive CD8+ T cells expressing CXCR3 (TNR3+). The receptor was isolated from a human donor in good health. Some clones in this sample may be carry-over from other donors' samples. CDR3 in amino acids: CASSYSIATSNTGELFF.